Reported below is one TCR beta chain. The sample is drawn from a study of blood T cell repertoires in COVID-19. Assay used: immunoSEQ multiplex PCR; TCRdb lists only in-frame clones, some missing. Of 310,000 or so clones detected, roughly nine tenths appear once; the ten largest clones hold around 2.2%. The CDR3 extends over 18 amino acids. V gave up 5 bases and J gave up 1 base; unmatched junction bases: 6. Germline V gene lookup returns CDR1 SGHAT and CDR2 FQNNGV. The sample was peripheral blood. V is TRBV11-2 and J is TRBJ2-2; TRBD2 aligns across 14 bases. This sequence was found in a woman aged 25 to 45 with COVID-19, enrolled during active disease. The CDR3 region has the DNA TGTGCCAGCAGCCCGAGACTAGCGGGAGGGGTGAACACCGGGGAGCTGTTTTTT. Its protein product is CASSPRLAGGVNTGELFF.